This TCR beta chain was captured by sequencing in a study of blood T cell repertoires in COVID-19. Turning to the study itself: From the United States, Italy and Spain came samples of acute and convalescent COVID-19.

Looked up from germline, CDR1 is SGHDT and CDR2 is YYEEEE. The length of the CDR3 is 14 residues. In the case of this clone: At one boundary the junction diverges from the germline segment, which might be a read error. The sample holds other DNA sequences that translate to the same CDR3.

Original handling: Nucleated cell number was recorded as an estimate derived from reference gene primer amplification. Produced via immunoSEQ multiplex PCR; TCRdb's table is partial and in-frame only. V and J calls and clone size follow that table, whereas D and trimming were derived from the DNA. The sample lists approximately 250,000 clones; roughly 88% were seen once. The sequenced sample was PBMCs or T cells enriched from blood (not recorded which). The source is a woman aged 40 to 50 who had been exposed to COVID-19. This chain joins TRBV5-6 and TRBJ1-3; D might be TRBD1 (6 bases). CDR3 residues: CASSTTGSGNTIYF. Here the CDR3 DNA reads TGTGCTAGCAGCACGACAGGCTCTGGAAACACCATATATTTT.